Below, one T cell receptor (beta chain) is given with its context. There are 15 residues in the CDR3. After removal of 5 bases from V and 2 bases from J, the junction contained 8 bases not matched to a gene. In germline, CDR1 is SGDLS, CDR2 YYNGEE. This entry belongs to a study of blood T cell repertoires in COVID-19. Whole-study context: Samples representing acute and convalescent COVID-19 were sourced from the United States, Italy and Spain.

Data came from immunoSEQ multiplex PCR; TCRdb stores just in-frame clones and leaves some out. The sample yields fewer than 400,000 clones, around nine tenths seen once. The TCR sequence derives from a young woman with COVID-19, enrolled during active disease. This rearrangement joins TRBV9 to TRBJ2-3, with TRBD1 matching over 7 bases. Sequenced: peripheral blood. The CDR3, as DNA: TGTGCCAGCAGTAGCACCGGGACAGTCACAGATACGCAGTATTTT. Translated: CASSSTGTVTDTQYF.